This TCR beta chain was identified during a study of T cells in tuberculosis. With 5 bases clipped from V and 5 bases from J, the junction kept 9 bases outside the gene matches. The CDR3 has 16 amino acids. The germline gives CDR1 SEHNR, CDR2 FQNEAQ (reference sequence). After thawing and overnight rest, PBMC were stained with GMM-loaded CD1B tetramer, viability dye and anti-CD3 for sorting. C32 glucose monomycolate from Rhodococcus equi was loaded onto the CD1B tetramers. CD14-expressing monocytes were removed from PBMC before cryopreservation and sorting. This table comes from immunoSEQ multiplex PCR, and its TCRdb copy is limited to in-frame clones, with some not included. The profile shows roughly 59,000 clones, about 76% of them singletons.

This rearrangement joins TRBV7-9 to TRBJ2-3; 11 positions match TRBD2. The TCR sequence derives from an adult woman with latent tuberculosis. Sequenced input: CD1b-GMM tetramer-negative cells sorted from PBMCs. The CDR3 sequence: CASSPGTSGRGDTQYF. The CDR3 DNA sequence: TGTGCCAGCAGCCCTGGGACTAGCGGTCGTGGAGATACGCAGTATTTT.